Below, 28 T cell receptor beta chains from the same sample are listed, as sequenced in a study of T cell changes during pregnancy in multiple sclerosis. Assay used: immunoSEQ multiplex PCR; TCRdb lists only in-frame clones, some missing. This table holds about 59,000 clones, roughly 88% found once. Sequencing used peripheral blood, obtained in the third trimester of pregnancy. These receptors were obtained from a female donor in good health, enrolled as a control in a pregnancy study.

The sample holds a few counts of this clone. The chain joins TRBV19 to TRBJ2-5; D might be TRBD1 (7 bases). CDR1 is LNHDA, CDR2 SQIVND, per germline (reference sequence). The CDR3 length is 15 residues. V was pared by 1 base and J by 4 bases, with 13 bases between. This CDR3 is CASSIGGQGGETQYF. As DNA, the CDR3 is TGTGCCAGTAGTATAGGAGGGCAGGGGGGAGAGACCCAGTACTTC.

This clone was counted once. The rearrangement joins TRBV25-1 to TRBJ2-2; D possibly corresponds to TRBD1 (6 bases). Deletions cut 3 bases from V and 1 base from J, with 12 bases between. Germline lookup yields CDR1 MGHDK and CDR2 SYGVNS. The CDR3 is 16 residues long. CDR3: CASSDEQGLNTGELFF. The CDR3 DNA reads TGTGCCAGCAGTGATGAACAGGGATTGAACACCGGGGAGCTGTTTTTT.

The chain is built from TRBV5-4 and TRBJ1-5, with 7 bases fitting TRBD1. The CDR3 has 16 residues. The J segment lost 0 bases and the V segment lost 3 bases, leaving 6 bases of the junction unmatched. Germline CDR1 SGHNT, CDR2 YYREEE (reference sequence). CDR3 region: CASSSQGVTSNQPQHF. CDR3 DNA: TGTGCCAGCAGCTCCCAGGGGGTGACTAGCAATCAGCCCCAGCATTTT.

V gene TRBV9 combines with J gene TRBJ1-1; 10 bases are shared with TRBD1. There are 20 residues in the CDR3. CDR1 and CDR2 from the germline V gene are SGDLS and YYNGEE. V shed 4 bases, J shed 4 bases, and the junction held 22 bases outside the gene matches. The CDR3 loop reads CASSPRGRQGALPRGTEAFF. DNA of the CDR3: TGTGCCAGCAGCCCTAGGGGGAGACAGGGGGCGCTTCCTCGGGGCACTGAAGCTTTCTTT.

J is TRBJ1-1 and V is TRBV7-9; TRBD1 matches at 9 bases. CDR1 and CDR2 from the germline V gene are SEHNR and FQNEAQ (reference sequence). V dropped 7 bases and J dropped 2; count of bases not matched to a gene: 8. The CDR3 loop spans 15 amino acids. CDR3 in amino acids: CASTAGTGRNTEAFF. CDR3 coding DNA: TGTGCCAGCACCGCGGGGACAGGGAGAAACACTGAAGCTTTCTTT.

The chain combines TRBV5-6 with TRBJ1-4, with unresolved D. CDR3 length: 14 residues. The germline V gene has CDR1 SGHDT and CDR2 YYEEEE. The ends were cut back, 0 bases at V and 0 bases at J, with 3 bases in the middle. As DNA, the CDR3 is TGTGCCAGCAGCTTGGGAGCAACTAATGAAAAACTGTTTTTT. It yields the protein CASSLGATNEKLFF.

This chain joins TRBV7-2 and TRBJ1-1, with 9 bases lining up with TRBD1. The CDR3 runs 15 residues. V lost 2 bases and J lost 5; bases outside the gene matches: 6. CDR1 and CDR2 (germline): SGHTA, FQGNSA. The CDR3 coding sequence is TGTGCCAGCAGCTTAAGGACAGGGGTAAGGACTGAAGCTTTCTTT. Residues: CASSLRTGVRTEAFF.

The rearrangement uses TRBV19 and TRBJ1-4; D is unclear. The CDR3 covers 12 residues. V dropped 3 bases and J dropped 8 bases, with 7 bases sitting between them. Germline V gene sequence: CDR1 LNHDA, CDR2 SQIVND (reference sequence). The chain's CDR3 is CASSIFGEKLFF. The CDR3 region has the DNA TGTGCCAGTAGTATTTTCGGGGAAAAACTGTTTTTT.

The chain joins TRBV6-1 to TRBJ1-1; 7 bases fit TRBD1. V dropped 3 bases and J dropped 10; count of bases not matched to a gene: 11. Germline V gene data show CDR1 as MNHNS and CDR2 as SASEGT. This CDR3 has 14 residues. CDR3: CASSEIRGMSGAFF. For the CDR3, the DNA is TGTGCCAGCAGTGAGATCAGGGGGATGAGTGGAGCTTTCTTT.

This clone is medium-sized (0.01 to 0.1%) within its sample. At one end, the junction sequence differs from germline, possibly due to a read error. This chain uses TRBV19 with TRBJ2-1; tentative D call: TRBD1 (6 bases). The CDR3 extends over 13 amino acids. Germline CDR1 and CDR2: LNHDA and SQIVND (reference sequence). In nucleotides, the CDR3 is TGTGCCAGTAGTATAGCTTGGGCAGGGGTTCTGGTCTTC. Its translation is CASSIAWAGVLVF.

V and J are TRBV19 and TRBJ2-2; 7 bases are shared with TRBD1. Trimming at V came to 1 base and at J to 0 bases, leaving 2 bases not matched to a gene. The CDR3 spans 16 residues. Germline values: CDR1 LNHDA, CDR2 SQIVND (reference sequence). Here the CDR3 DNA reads TGTGCCAGTAGTATAGTTGGGACAGCGAACACCGGGGAGCTGTTTTTT. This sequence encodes CASSIVGTANTGELFF.

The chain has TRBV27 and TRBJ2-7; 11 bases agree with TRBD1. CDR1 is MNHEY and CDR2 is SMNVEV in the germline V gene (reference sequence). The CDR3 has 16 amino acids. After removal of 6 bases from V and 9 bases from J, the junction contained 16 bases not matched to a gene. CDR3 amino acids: CASSDITDRGQRGQYF. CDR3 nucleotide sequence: TGTGCCAGCAGCGATATTACGGACAGGGGGCAGAGAGGGCAGTACTTC.

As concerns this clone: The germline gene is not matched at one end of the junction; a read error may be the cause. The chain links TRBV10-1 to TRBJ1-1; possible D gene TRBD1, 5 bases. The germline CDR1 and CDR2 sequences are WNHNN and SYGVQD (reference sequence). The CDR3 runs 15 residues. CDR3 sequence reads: CASSESKGLKTEAFF. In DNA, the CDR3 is TGCGCCAGCAGTGAGTCAAAGGGGCTGAAGACTGAAGCTTTCTTT.

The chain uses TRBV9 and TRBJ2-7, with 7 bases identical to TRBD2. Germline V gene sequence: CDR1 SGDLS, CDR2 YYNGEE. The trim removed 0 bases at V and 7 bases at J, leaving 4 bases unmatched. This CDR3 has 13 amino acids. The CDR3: CASSVGLGGEQYF. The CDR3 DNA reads TGTGCCAGCAGCGTAGGGCTGGGAGGGGAGCAGTACTTC.

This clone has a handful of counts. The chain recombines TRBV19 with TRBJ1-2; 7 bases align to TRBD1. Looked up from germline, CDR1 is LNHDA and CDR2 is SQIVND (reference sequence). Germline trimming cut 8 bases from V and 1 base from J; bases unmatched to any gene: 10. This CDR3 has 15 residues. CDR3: CASVNTGALNYGYTF. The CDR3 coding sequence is TGTGCCAGTGTTAATACAGGGGCACTTAACTATGGCTACACCTTC. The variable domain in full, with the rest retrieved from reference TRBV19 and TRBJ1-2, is DGGITQSPKYLFRKEGQNVTLSCEQNLNHDAMYWYRQDPGQGLRLIYYSQIVNDFQKGDIAEGYSVSREKKESFPLTVTSAQKNPTAFYLCASVNTGALNYGYTFGSGTRLTVV.

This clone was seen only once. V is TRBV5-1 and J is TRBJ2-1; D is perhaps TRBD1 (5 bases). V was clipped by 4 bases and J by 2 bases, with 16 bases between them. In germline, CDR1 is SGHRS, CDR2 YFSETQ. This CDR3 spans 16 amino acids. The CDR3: CASSPVVQDPYNEQFF. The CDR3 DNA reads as TGCGCCAGCAGCCCGGTAGTACAGGACCCCTACAATGAGCAGTTCTTC.

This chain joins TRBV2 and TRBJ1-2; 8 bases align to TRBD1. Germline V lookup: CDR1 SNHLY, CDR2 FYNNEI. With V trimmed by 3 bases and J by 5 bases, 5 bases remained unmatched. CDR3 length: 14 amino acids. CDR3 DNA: TGTGCCAGCAGTGAGGACAGGGATTATTATGGCTACACCTTC. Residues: CASSEDRDYYGYTF.

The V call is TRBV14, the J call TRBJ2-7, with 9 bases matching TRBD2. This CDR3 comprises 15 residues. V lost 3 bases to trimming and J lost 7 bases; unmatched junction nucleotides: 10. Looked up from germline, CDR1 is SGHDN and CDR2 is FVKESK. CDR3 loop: CASSHRTSAGGEQYF. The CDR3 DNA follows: TGTGCCAGCAGCCATCGGACTAGCGCCGGTGGGGAGCAGTACTTC.

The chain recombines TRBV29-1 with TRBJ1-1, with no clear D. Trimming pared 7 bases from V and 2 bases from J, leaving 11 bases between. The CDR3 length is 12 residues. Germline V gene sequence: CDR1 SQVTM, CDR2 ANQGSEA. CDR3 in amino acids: CSADTTNTEAFF. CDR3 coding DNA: TGCAGCGCCGACACAACAAACACTGAAGCTTTCTTT.

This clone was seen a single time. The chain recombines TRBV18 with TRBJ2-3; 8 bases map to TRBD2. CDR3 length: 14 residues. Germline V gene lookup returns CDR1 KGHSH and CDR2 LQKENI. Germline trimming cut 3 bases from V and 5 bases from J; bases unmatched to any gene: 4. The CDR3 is CASSPQRERDTQYF. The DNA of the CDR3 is TGTGCCAGCTCACCGCAGCGGGAGCGAGATACGCAGTATTTT.

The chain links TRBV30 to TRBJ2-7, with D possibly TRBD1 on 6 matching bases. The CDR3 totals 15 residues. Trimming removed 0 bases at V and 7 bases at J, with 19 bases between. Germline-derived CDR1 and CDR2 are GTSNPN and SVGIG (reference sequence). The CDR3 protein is CAWSVLNRVSTEQYF. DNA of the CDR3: TGTGCCTGGAGTGTACTGAACAGGGTATCTACAGAGCAGTACTTC.

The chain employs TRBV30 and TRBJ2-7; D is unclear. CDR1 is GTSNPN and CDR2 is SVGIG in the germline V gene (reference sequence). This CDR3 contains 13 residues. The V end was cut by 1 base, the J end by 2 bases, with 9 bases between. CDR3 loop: CAWSAGKAYEQYF. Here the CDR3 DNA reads TGTGCCTGGAGTGCAGGAAAAGCCTACGAGCAGTACTTC.

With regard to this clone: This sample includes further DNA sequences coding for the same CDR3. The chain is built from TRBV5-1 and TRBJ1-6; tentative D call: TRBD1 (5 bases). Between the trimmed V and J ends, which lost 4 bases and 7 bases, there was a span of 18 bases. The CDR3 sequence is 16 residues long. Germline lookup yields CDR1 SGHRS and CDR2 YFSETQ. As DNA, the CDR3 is TGCGCCAGCAGCCTTGGGGGAGGTCTTGGCAATTCACCCCTCCACTTT. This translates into CASSLGGGLGNSPLHF. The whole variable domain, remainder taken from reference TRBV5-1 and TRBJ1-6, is KAGVTQTPRYLIKTRGQQVTLSCSPISGHRSVSWYQQTPGQGLQFLFEYFSETQRNKGNFPGRFSGRQFSNSRSEMNVSTLELGDSALYLCASSLGGGLGNSPLHFGNGTRLTVT.

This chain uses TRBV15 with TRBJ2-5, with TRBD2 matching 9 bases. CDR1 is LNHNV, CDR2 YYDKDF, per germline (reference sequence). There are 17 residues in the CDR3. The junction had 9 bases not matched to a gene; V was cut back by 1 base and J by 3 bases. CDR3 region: CATSRAPSGIQEETQYF. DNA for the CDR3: TGTGCCACCAGCAGAGCCCCTAGCGGGATCCAGGAAGAGACCCAGTACTTC.

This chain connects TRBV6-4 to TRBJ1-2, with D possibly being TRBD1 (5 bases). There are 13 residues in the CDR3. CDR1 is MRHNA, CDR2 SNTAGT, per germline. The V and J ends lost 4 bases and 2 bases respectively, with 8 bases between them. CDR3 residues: CASSVGGNYGYTF. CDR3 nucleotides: TGTGCCAGCAGTGTGGGGGGGAACTATGGCTACACCTTC.

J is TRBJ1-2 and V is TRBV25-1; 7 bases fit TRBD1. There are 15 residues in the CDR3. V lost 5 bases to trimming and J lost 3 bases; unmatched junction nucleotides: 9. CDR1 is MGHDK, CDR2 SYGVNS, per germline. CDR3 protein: CASSNRQGVDYGYTF. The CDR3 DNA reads TGTGCCAGCAGTAACAGACAGGGCGTAGACTATGGCTACACCTTC.

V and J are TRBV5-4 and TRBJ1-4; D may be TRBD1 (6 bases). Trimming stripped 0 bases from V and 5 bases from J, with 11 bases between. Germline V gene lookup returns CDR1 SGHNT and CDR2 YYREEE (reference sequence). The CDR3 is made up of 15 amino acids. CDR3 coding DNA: TGTGCCAGCAGCTTGGTGGGGGGGCTAAATGAAAAACTGTTTTTT. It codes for CASSLVGGLNEKLFF.

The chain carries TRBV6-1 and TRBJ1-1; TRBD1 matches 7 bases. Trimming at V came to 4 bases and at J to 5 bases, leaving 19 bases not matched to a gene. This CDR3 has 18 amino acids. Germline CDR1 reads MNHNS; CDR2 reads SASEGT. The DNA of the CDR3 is TGTGCCAGCAGTGGGGTTGGAGGGGGCCCGGTTAGTGCGACTGAAGCTTTCTTT. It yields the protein CASSGVGGGPVSATEAFF.